This entry describes one TCR beta chain. The target antigen is unknown. This entry comes from a study of response to subunit inactivated influenza vaccine. General study points: After each seasonal influenza vaccination, few new T cells are recruited, the authors suggested.

CDR1 is MNHNS, CDR2 SASEGT, per germline. The CDR3 totals 14 residues. Trimming shortened V by 6 bases and J by 10 bases, and 22 bases separated the two germline ends. TCRdb called the RT-PCR reads again in MiXCR, with one record for every CDR3 protein. In the table there are 540,000 or so distinct CDR3 sequences, approximately 13% of which are singletons. This chain uses TRBV6-1 with TRBJ2-7; D gene unclear. The sequencing here drew on PBMCs from blood, taken roughly 48 days after vaccination. This TCR derives from a man aged 50-60 years who received an inactivated influenza vaccine. CDR3 coding DNA: TGTGCCAGCAGCCCGGACGGATCCCTCCAGCCCCAGTACTTC. The encoded protein is CASSPDGSLQPQYF.